A selection of T cell receptor beta chains follows, all from one sample in a study of multiple sclerosis patients with progressive multifocal leukoencephalopathy. Profiled with immunoSEQ multiplex PCR; TCRdb holds only in-frame clones, not every one. This table holds about 30,000 clones, around nine tenths found once. This material consisted of PBMCs, taken from a patient treated with natalizumab. Receptors originate from a human donor with multiple sclerosis. The CDR3 runs from the conserved cysteine through the conserved F or W. A D gene is named only where the DNA matches it firmly.

d_call: .; j_call: TRBJ2-2; v_call: TRBV19; cdr3_aa: CASSPRGINTGELFF; cdr3_nt: TGTGCCAGTAGTCCCCGGGGGATTAACACCGGGGAGCTGTTTTTT
d_call: .; j_call: TRBJ2-1; v_call: TRBV7-2; cdr3_aa: CASSSSGLAHNEQFF; cdr3_nt: TGTGCCAGCAGCTCAAGCGGGCTAGCCCACAATGAGCAGTTCTTC
d_call: TRBD2; j_call: TRBJ2-1; v_call: TRBV5-4; cdr3_aa: CASSASGSSYNEQFF; cdr3_nt: TGTGCCAGCAGCGCTAGCGGGAGCTCCTACAATGAGCAGTTCTTC
d_call: .; j_call: TRBJ2-7; v_call: TRBV7-9; cdr3_aa: CASSQPGPYEQYF; cdr3_nt: TGTGCCAGCAGCCAGCCGGGACCATACGAGCAGTACTTC
d_call: .; j_call: TRBJ2-3; v_call: TRBV5-6; cdr3_aa: CASSLDSPGRDTQYF; cdr3_nt: TGTGCCAGCAGCTTGGACAGCCCAGGGAGAGATACGCAGTATTTT
d_call: .; j_call: TRBJ2-6; v_call: TRBV7-9; cdr3_aa: CASSPSRVLTF; cdr3_nt: TGTGCCAGCAGCCCTTCGCGCGTCCTGACTTTC
d_call: .; j_call: TRBJ1-5; v_call: TRBV28; cdr3_aa: CASSIQGFQPQHF; cdr3_nt: TGTGCCAGCAGTATACAGGGATTTCAGCCCCAGCATTTT
d_call: .; j_call: TRBJ1-2; v_call: TRBV11-2; cdr3_aa: CASSLEPGGGYGYTF; cdr3_nt: TGTGCCAGCAGCTTAGAACCGGGGGGCGGCTATGGCTACACCTTC
d_call: TRBD2; j_call: TRBJ2-7; v_call: TRBV4-3; cdr3_aa: CASSQSREAGVYEQYF; cdr3_nt: TGCGCCAGCAGCCAGTCCAGGGAAGCGGGAGTCTACGAGCAGTACTTC
d_call: TRBD1; j_call: TRBJ1-1; v_call: TRBV5-8; cdr3_aa: CASSPTGVGPTEAFF; cdr3_nt: TGTGCCAGCAGCCCCACAGGGGTGGGTCCCACTGAAGCTTTCTTT
d_call: .; j_call: TRBJ1-6; v_call: TRBV7-2; cdr3_aa: CASSQQLSYNSPLHF; cdr3_nt: TGTGCCAGCAGCCAACAGCTCTCCTATAATTCACCCCTCCACTTT
d_call: .; j_call: TRBJ1-1; v_call: TRBV6-1; cdr3_aa: CASSDLGFGATNTEAFF; cdr3_nt: TGTGCCAGCAGTGACCTGGGGTTTGGGGCTACGAACACTGAAGCTTTCTTT
d_call: .; j_call: TRBJ2-7; v_call: TRBV30; cdr3_aa: CAWRSLDSYEQYF; cdr3_nt: TGTGCCTGGAGGTCGCTAGACTCCTACGAGCAGTACTTC
d_call: TRBD2; j_call: TRBJ2-7; v_call: TRBV28; cdr3_aa: CASSLGGSGSYEQYF; cdr3_nt: TGTGCCAGCAGTTTAGGCGGGAGTGGGTCCTACGAGCAGTACTTC
d_call: .; j_call: TRBJ2-7; v_call: TRBV28; cdr3_aa: CASSFKGPVSSYEQYF; cdr3_nt: TGTGCCAGCAGTTTCAAGGGGCCTGTAAGCTCCTACGAGCAGTACTTC
d_call: TRBD2; j_call: TRBJ2-1; v_call: TRBV28; cdr3_aa: CASMLAGWGVEQFF; cdr3_nt: TGTGCCAGCATGCTAGCGGGATGGGGCGTTGAGCAGTTCTTC